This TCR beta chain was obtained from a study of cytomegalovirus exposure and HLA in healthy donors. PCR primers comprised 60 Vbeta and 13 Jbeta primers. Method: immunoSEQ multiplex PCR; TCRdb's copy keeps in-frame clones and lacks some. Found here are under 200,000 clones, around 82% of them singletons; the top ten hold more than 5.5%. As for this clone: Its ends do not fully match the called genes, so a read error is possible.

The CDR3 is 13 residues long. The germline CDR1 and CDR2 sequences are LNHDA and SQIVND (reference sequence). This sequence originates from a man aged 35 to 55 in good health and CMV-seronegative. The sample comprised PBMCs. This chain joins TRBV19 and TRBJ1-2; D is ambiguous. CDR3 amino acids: CASSIDLQTPFYF. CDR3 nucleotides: TGTGCCAGTAGTATAGATCTGCAGACTCCGTTTTACTTC.